This TCR beta chain was sequenced in a study of CD8+CD57+ T cells in acquired aplastic anemia. The sequenced patients had an expansion of CD8+CD57+ cells seen by flow cytometry. Investigators profiled TCR beta VDJ and CDR3 from genomic DNA template. TCRdb recomputed calls from the reads with MiXCR, one row per CDR3 protein. The sample shows roughly 500,000 distinct CDR3 sequences, roughly a third of them seen only once. The CDR3 has 13 residues. V was cut by 2 bases and J by 4 bases, with 8 bases left in between. The germline gives CDR1 SGHRS, CDR2 YFSETQ. The V call is TRBV5-1, the J call TRBJ2-3; D is ambiguous. This sequence was found in a human donor with aplastic anemia. Material: sorted CD4+, CD8+, or CD8+CD57+ T cells (not recorded which) from PBMCs. The CDR3 is CASSLVVADTQYF. In nucleotides, the CDR3 is TGCGCCAGCAGCTTAGTAGTGGCAGATACGCAGTATTTT.